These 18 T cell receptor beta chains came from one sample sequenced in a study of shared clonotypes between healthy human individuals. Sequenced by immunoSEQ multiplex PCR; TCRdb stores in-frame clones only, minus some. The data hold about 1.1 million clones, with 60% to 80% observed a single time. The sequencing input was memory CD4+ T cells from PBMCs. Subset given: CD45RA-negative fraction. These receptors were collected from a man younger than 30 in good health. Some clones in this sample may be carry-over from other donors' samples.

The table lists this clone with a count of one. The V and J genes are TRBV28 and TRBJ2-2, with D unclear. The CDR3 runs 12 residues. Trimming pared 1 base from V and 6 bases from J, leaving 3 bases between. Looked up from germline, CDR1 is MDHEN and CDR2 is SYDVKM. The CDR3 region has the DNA TGTGCCAGCAGTTTATTCCCCGGGGAGCTGTTTTTT. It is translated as CASSLFPGELFF.

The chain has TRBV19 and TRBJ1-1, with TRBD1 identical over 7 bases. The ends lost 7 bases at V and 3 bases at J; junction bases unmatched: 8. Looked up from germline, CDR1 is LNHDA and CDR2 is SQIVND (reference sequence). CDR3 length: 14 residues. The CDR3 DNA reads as TGTGCCAGTAACGACAGGACAGGACACACTGAAGCTTTCTTT. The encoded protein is CASNDRTGHTEAFF.

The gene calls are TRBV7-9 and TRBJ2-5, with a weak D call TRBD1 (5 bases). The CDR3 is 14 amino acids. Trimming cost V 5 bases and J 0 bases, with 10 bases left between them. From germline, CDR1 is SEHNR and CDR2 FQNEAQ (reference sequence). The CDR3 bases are TGTGCCAGCAGCCCGAGGACATACCAAGAGACCCAGTACTTC. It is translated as CASSPRTYQETQYF.

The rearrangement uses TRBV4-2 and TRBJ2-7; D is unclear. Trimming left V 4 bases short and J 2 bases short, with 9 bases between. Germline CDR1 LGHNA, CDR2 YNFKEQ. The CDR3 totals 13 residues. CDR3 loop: CASSLDGPYEQYF. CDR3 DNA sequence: TGTGCCAGCAGCCTCGACGGTCCCTACGAGCAGTACTTC.

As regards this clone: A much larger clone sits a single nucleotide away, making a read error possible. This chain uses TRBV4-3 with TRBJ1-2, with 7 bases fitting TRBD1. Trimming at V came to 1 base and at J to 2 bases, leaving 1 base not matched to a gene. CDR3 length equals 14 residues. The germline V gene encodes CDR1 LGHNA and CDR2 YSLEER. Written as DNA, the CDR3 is TGCGCCAGCAGCCAAGTACAGGGGAACTATGGCTACACCTTC. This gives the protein CASSQVQGNYGYTF.

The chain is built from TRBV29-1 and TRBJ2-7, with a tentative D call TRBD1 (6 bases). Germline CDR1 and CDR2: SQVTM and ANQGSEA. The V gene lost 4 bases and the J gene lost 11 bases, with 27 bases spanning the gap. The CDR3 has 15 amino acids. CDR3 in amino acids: CSVAAAGTKGGREYF. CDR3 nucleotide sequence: TGCAGCGTTGCCGCAGCCGGGACAAAAGGTGGTCGGGAGTACTTC.

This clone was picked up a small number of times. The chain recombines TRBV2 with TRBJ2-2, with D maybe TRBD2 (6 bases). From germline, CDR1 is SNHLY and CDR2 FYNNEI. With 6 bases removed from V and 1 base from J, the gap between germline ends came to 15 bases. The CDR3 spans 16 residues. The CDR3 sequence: CASRGGLGLNTGELFF. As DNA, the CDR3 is TGTGCCAGCAGGGGGGGTCTGGGACTGAACACCGGGGAGCTGTTTTTT.

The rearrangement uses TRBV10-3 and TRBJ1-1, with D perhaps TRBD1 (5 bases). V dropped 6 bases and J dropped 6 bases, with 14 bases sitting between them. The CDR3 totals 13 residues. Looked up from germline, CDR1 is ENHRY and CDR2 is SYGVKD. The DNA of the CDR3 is TGTGCCATCAGAACGGACACTGCCTCTGAAGCTTTCTTT. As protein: CAIRTDTASEAFF.

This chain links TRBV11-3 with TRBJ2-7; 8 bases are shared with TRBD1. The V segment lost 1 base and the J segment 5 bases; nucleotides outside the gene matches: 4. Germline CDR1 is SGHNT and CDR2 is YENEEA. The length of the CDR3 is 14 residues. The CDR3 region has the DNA TGTGCCAGCAGCTTAGCCGGGACAGGTGACGAGCAGTACTTC. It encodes CASSLAGTGDEQYF.

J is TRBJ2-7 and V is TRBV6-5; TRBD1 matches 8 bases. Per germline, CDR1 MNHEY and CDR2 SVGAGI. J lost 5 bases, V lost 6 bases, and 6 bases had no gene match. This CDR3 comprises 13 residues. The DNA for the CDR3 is TGTGCCAGCAGGAGGACAGGGTCCCACGAGCAGTACTTC. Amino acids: CASRRTGSHEQYF.

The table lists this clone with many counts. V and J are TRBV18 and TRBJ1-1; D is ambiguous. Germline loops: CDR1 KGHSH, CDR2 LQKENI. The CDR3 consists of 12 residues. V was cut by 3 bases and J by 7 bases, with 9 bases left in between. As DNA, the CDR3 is TGTGCCAGCTCACCCGTCCGGGGTGAAGCTTTCTTT. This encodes CASSPVRGEAFF.

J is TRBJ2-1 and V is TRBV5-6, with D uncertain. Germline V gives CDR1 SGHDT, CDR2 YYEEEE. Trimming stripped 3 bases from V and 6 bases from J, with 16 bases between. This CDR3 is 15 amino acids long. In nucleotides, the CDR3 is TGTGCCAGCAGCTCCGACTGGCCGCTCCTCAATGAGCAGTTCTTC. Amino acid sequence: CASSSDWPLLNEQFF.

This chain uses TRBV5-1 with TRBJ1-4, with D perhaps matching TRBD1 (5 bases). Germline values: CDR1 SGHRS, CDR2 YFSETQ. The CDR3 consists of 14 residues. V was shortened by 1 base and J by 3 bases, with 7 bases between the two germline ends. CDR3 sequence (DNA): TGCGCCAGCAGCTTGACAGGAGCTAATGAAAAACTGTTTTTT. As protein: CASSLTGANEKLFF.

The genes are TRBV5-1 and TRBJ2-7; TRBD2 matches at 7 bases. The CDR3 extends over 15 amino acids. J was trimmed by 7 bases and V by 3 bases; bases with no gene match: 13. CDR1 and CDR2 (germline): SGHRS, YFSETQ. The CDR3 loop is CASSSGTTSPTEQYF. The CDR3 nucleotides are TGCGCCAGCAGCTCCGGGACTACCTCTCCTACGGAGCAGTACTTC.

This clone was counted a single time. The CDR3 is CASSLPGLAAYEQYF. The CDR3 DNA reads TGTGCCAGCAGCTTGCCGGGACTAGCGGCCTACGAGCAGTACTTC. The chain joins TRBV7-2 to TRBJ2-7; 11 bases agree with TRBD2. This CDR3 comprises 15 residues. J was trimmed by 2 bases and V by 3 bases; bases with no gene match: 3. In germline, CDR1 is SGHTA, CDR2 FQGNSA.

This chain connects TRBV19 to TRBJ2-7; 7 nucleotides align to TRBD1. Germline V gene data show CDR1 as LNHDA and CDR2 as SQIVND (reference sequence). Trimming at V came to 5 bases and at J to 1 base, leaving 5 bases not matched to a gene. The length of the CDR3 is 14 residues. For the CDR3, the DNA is TGTGCCAGTAGTCGACAGGGTACATCCTACGAGCAGTACTTC. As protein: CASSRQGTSYEQYF.

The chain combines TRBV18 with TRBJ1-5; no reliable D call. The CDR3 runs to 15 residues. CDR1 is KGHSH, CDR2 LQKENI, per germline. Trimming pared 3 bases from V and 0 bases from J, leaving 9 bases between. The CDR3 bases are TGTGCCAGCTCACCCCTGGGTTATAGCAATCAGCCCCAGCATTTT. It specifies CASSPLGYSNQPQHF.

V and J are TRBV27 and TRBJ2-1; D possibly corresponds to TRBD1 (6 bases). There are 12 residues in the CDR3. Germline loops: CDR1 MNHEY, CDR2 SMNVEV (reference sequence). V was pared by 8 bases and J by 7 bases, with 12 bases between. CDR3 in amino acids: CASGTQGNEQFF. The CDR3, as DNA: TGTGCCAGCGGTACGCAGGGGAATGAGCAGTTCTTC.